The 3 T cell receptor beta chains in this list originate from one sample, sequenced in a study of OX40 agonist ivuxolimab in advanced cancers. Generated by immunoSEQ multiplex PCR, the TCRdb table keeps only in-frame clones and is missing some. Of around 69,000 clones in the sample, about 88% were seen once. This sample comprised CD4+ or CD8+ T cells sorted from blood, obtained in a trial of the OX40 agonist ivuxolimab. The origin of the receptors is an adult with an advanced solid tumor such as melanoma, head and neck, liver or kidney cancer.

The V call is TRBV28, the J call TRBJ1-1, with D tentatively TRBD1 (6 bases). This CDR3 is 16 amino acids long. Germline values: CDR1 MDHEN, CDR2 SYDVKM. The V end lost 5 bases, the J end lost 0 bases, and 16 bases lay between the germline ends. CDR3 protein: CASSPPGGAVNTEAFF. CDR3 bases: TGTGCCAGCAGTCCCCCTGGGGGGGCGGTGAACACTGAAGCTTTCTTT.

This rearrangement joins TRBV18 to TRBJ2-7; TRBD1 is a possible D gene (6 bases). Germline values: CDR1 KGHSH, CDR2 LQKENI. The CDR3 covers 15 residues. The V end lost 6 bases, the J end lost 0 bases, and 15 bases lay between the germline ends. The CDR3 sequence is CASSHADSLSYEQYF. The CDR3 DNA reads TGTGCCAGCTCCCACGCGGACAGTCTCTCCTACGAGCAGTACTTC.

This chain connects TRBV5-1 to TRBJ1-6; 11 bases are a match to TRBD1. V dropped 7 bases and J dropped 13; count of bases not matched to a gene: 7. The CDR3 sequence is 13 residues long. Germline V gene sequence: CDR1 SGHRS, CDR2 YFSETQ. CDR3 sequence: CASGQGAGFPLHF. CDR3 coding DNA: TGCGCCAGCGGACAGGGGGCTGGTTTTCCCCTCCACTTT. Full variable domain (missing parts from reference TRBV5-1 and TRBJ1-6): KAGVTQTPRYLIKTRGQQVTLSCSPISGHRSVSWYQQTPGQGLQFLFEYFSETQRNKGNFPGRFSGRQFSNSRSEMNVSTLELGDSALYLCASGQGAGFPLHFGNGTRLTVT.